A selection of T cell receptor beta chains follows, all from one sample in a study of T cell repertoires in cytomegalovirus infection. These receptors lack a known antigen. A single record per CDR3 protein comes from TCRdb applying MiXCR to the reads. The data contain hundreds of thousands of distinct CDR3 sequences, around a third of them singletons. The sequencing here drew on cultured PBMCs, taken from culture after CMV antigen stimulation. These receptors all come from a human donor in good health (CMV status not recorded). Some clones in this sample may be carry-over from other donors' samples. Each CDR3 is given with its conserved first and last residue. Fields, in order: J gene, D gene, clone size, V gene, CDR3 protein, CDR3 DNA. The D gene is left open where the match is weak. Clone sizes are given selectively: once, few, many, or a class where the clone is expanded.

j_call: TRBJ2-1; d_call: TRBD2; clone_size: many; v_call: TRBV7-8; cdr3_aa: CASSLDRLAGGEQFF; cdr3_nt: TGTGCCAGCAGCTTAGATCGGCTAGCGGGGGGTGAGCAGTTCTTC
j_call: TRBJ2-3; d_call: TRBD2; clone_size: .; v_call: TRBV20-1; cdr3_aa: CSARKTGGTDTQYF; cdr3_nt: TGCAGTGCTAGGAAGACGGGAGGTACAGATACGCAGTATTTT
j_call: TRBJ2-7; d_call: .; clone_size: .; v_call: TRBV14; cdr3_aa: CASSQVARSYEQYF; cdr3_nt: TGTGCCAGCAGCCAAGTGGCCAGATCCTACGAGCAGTACTTC
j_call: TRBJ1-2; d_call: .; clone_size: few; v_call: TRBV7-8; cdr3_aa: CASSLDGTQLFGYTF; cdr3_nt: TGTGCCAGCAGCTTAGACGGGACACAGCTCTTTGGCTACACCTTC
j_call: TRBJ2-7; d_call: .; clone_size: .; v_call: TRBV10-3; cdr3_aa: CAISDRGGTYEQYF; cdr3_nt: TGTGCCATCAGTGACAGGGGGGGAACCTACGAGCAGTACTTC
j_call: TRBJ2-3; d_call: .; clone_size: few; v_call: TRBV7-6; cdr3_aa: CASSLEVGGNTDTQYF; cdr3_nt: TGTGCCAGCAGCTTAGAGGTCGGCGGAAACACAGATACGCAGTATTTT
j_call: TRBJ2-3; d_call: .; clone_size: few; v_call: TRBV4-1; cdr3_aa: CASSQGGFRTDTQYF; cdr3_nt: TGCGCCAGCAGCCAAGGCGGGTTTCGCACAGATACGCAGTATTTT
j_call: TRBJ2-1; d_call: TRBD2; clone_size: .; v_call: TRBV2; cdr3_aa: CASSVGGAGNEQFF; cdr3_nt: TGTGCCAGCAGTGTCGGGGGGGCTGGCAATGAGCAGTTCTTC
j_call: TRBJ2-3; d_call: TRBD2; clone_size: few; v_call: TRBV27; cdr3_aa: CASNRLAGGARDTQYF; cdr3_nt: TGTGCCAGCAATCGACTAGCGGGGGGGGCGAGAGATACGCAGTATTTT
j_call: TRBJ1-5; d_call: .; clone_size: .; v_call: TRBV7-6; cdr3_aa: CASSLGGEDQPQHF; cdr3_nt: TGTGCCAGCAGCTTAGGGGGTGAGGATCAGCCCCAGCATTTT
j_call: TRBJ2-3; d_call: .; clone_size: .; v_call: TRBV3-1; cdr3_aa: CASSQDKDTQYF; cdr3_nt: TGTGCCAGCAGCCAAGATAAAGATACGCAGTATTTT
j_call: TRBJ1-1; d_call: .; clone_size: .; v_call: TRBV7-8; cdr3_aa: CASSQLRRNTEAFF; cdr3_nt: TGTGCCAGCAGCCAACTTCGACGCAACACTGAAGCTTTCTTT
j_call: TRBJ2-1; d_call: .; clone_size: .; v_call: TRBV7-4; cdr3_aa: CASSLVTSINEQFF; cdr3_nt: TGTGCCAGCAGCTTAGTTACGAGTATCAATGAGCAGTTCTTC
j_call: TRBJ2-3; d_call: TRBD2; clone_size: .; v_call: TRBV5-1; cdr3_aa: CASRTSGAPLSDTQYF; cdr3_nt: TGCGCCAGTCGGACTAGCGGGGCCCCCCTATCAGATACGCAGTATTTT
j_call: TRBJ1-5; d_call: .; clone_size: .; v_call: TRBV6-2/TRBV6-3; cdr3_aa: CASRTGFRYSNQPQHF; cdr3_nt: TGTGCCAGCAGAACGGGCTTTCGCTATAGCAATCAGCCCCAGCATTTT
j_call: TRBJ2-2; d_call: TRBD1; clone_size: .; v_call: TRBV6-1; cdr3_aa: CASSRTGGPNTGELFF; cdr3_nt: TGTGCCAGCAGTCGGACAGGGGGACCGAACACCGGGGAGCTGTTTTTT
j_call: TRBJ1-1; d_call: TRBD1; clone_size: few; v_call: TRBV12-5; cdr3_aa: CASGQSPGQGVFTEAFF; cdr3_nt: TGTGCTAGTGGTCAATCCCCGGGACAGGGGGTATTCACTGAAGCTTTCTTT
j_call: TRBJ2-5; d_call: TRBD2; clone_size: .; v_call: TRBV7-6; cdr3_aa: CASSLRGGPTQQETQYF; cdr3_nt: TGTGCCAGCAGCTTACGGGGGGGCCCCACACAGCAAGAGACCCAGTACTTC
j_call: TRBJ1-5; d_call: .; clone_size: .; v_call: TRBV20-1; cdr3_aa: CSAGYSYSNQPQHF; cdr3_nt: TGCAGTGCTGGGTACAGTTATAGCAATCAGCCCCAGCATTTT
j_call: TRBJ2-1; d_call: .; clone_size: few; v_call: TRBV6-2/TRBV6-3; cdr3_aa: CASSYSTVNEQFF; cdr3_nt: TGTGCCAGCAGTTACTCGACCGTGAATGAGCAGTTCTTC
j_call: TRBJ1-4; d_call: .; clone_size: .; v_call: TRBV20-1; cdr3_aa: CSARDQRGSISEKLFF; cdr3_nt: TGCAGTGCTAGAGATCAGAGGGGCAGTATTTCCGAAAAACTGTTTTTT
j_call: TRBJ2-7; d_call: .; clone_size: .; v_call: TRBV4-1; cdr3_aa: CASSQGHGPYEQYF; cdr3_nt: TGCGCCAGCAGCCAAGGACACGGGCCCTACGAGCAGTACTTC
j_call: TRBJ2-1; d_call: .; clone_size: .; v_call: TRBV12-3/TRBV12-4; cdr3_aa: CASSLRRIYNEQFF; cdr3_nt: TGTGCCAGCAGTTTACGCAGGATTTACAATGAGCAGTTCTTC
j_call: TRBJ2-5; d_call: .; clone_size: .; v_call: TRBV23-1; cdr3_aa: CARTRTSQETQYF; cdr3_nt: TGCGCCAGGACTAGGACAAGCCAAGAGACCCAGTACTTC
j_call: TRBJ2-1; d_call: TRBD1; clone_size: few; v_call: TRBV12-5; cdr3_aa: CASGLDGRGLTYNEQFF; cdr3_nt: TGTGCTAGTGGTTTGGACGGCAGGGGGCTAACCTACAATGAGCAGTTCTTC
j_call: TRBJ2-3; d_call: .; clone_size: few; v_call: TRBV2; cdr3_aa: CASSETSDRDTQYF; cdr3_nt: TGTGCCAGCAGTGAGACTAGTGACAGAGATACGCAGTATTTT
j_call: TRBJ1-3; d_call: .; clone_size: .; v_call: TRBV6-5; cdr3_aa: CASSYSRLSGNTIYF; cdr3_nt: TGTGCCAGCAGTTACTCAAGGCTATCTGGAAACACCATATATTTT
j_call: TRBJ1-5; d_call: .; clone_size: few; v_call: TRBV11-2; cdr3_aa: CASSSQLSNQPQHF; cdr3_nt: TGTGCCAGCAGCTCCCAACTTAGCAATCAGCCCCAGCATTTT
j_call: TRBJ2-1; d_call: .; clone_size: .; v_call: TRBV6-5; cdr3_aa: CASSYVGEGKEKDNEQFF; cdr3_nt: TGTGCCAGCAGTTACGTCGGTGAAGGGAAAGAGAAGGACAATGAGCAGTTCTTC
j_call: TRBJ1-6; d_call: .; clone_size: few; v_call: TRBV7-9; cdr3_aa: CASSDHGRATIGSPLHF; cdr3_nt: TGTGCCAGCAGCGATCACGGACGGGCCACTATAGGTTCACCCCTCCACTTT
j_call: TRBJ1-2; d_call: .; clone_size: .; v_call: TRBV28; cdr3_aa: CASSFLGPNYGYTF; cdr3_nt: TGTGCCAGCAGTTTTTTGGGGCCCAACTATGGCTACACCTTC
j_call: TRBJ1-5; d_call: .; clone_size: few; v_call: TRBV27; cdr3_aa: CASSFKGVTNQPQHF; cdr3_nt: TGTGCCAGCAGTTTCAAGGGGGTTACCAATCAGCCCCAGCATTTT
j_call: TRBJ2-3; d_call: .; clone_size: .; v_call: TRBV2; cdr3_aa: CASSTGTPSQYF; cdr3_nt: TGTGCCAGCAGTACCGGGACCCCAAGTCAGTATTTT
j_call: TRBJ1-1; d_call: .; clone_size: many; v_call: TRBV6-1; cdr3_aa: CASSEAYFRVMNTEAFF; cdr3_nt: TGTGCCAGCAGTGAGGCTTACTTCAGGGTTATGAACACTGAAGCTTTCTTT
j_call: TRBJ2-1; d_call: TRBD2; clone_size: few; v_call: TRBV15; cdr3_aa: CATSSATSGRGNEQFF; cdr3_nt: TGTGCCACCAGCAGCGCGACTAGCGGGAGAGGAAATGAGCAGTTCTTC
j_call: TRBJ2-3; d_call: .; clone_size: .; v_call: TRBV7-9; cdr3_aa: CASGEEDTQYF; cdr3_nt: TGTGCCAGCGGAGAGGAAGATACGCAGTATTTT
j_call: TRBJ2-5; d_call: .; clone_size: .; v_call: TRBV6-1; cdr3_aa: CASRSTGHQTQYF; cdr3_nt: TGTGCCAGCAGATCAACAGGGCACCAGACCCAGTACTTC
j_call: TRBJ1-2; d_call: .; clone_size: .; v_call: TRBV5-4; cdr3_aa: CASSRTSDNYGYTF; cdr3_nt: TGTGCCAGCAGCCGAACATCCGACAACTATGGCTACACCTTC
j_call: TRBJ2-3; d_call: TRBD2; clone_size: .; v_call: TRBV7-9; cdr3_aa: CASSPPRAGGTDTQYF; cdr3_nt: TGTGCCAGCAGCCCCCCCCGGGCGGGGGGCACAGATACGCAGTATTTT
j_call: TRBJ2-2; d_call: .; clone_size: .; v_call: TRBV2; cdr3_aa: CASRPELNTGELFF; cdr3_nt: TGTGCCAGCCGACCGGAACTTAACACCGGGGAGCTGTTTTTT
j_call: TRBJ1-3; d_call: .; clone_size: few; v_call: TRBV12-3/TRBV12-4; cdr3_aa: CASRQGGGNTIYF; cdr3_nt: TGTGCCAGCAGACAGGGCGGTGGAAACACCATATATTTT
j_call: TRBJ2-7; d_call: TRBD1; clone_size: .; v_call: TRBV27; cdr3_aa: CASRKPGGYEQYF; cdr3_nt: TGTGCCAGCAGGAAACCAGGGGGCTACGAGCAGTACTTC
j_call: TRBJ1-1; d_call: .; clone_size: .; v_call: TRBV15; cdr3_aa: CATSRDPGGTSLMNTEAFF; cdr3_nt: TGTGCCACCAGCAGAGATCCCGGGGGGACCTCCCTTATGAACACTGAAGCTTTCTTT
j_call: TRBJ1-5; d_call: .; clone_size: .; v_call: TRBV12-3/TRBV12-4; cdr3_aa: CASSPDRGPQHF; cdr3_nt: TGTGCCAGCAGTCCGGACCGGGGGCCCCAGCATTTT
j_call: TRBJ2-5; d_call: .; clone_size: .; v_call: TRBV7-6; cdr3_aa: CASSLGLRQAYQETQYF; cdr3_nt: TGTGCCAGCAGCTTAGGTCTCCGGCAGGCGTACCAAGAGACCCAGTACTTC
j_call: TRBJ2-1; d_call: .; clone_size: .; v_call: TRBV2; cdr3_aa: CASSERSGEQFF; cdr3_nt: TGTGCCAGCAGTGAGAGAAGCGGTGAGCAGTTCTTC
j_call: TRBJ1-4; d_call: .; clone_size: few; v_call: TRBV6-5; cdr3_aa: CATKAGNEKLFF; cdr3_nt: TGTGCCACGAAGGCGGGGAATGAAAAACTGTTTTTT
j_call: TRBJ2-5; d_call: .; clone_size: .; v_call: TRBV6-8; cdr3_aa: CASSYSRFVELETQYF; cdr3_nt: TGTGCCAGCAGTTACTCGCGATTCGTAGAGTTGGAGACCCAGTACTTC
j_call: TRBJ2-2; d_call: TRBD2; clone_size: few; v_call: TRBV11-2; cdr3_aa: CASSRRQGGGYDTGELFF; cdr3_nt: TGTGCCAGCAGCCGGCGCCAAGGCGGGGGTTATGACACCGGGGAGCTGTTTTTT
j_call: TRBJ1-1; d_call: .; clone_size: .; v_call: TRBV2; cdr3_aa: CASSETLAAFF; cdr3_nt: TGTGCCAGCAGTGAAACTCTCGCGGCTTTCTTT
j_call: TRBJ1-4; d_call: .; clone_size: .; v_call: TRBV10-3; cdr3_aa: CAISEFGGRNEKLFF; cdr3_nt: TGTGCCATCAGTGAGTTTGGGGGACGTAATGAAAAACTGTTTTTT
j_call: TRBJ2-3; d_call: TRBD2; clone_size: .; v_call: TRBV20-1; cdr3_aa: CSASGGGSSTDTQYF; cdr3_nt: TGCAGTGCTAGTGGCGGGGGGTCTAGCACAGATACGCAGTATTTT
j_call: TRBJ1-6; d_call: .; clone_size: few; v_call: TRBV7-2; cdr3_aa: CASSLVGHTRSSYNSPLHF; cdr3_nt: TGTGCCAGCAGCTTAGTTGGACACACAAGGAGCTCCTATAATTCACCCCTCCACTTT